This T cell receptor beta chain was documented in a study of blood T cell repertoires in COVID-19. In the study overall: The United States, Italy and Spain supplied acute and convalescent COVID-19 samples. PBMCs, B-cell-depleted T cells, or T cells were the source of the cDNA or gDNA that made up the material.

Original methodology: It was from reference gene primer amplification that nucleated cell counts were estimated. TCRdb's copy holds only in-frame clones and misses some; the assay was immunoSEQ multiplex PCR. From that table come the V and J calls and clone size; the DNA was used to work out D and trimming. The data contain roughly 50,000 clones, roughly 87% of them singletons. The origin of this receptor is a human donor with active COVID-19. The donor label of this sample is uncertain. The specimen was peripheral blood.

The CDR3 DNA sequence: TGCAGCGTTGAACTAAGACAGGGTAACACTGAAGCTTTCTTT. Protein: CSVELRQGNTEAFF. The V call is TRBV29-1, the J call TRBJ1-1, with 7 bases that match TRBD1. The CDR3 is 14 amino acids. CDR1 and CDR2 (germline): SQVTM, ANQGSEA. V was clipped by 2 bases and J by 2 bases; unmatched bases: 5.